This TCR beta chain appears in the sequencing data of a study of T cell responses to AZD1222 COVID-19 vaccine. Study-wide results and limits: Clonal diversity may have been underestimated, and the donors were mostly white British, with more females than males.

The protocol was immunoSEQ multiplex PCR, while the TCRdb copy is restricted to in-frame clones and leaves out a portion. The top ten hold 1.5% to 2% of the sample, which has over 100,000 clones, approximately 91% seen once. A remark on this clone: Its matching antigen is unknown.

The receptor was isolated from an adult in good health. The sample here was peripheral blood, taken on day 0 of AZD1222 vaccination.

The CDR3, as DNA: TGTGCCAGCAGTTTGGGCGGACCTACAGATACGCAGTATTTT. This sequence encodes CASSLGGPTDTQYF. V usage is TRBV28 and J usage is TRBJ2-3, with unresolved D. CDR1 and CDR2 (germline): MDHEN, SYDVKM. With 3 bases removed from V and 3 bases from J, the gap between germline ends came to 10 bases. The length of the CDR3 is 14 residues.